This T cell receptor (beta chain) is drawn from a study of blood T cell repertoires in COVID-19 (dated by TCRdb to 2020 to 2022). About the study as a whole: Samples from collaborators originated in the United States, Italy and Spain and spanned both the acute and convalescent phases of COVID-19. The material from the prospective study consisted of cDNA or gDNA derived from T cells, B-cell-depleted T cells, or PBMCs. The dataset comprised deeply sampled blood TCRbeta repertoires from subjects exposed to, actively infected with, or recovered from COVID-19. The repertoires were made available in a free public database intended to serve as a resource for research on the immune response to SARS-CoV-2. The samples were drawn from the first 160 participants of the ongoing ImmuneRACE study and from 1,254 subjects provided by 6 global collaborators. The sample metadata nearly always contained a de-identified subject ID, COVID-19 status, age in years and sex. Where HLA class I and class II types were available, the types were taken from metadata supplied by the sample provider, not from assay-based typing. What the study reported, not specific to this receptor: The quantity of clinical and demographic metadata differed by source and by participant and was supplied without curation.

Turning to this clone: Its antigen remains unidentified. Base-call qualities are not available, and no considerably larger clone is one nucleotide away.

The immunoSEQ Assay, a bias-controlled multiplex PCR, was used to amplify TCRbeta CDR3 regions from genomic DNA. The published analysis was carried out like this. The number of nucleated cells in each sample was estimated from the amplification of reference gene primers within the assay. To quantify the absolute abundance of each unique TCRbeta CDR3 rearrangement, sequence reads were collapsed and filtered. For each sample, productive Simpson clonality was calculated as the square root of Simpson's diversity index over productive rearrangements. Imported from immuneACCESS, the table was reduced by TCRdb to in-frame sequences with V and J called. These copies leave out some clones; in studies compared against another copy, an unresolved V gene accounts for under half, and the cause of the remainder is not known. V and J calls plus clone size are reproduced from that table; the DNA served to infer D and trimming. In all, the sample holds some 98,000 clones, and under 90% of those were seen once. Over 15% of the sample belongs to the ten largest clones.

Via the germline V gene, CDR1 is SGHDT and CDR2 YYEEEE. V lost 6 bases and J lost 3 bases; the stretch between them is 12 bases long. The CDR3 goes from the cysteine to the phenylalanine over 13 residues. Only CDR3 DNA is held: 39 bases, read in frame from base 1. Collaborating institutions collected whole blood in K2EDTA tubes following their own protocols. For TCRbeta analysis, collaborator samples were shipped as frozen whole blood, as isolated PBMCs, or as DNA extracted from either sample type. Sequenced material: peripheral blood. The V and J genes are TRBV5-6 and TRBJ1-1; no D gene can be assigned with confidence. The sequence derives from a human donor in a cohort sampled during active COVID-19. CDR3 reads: CASNGQYYTEAFF. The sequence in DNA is TGTGCCAGCAATGGGCAGTATTACACTGAAGCTTTCTTT. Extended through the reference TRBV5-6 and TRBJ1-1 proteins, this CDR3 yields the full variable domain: DAGVTQSPTHLIKTRGQQVTLRCSPKSGHDTVSWYQQALGQGPQFIFQYYEEEERQRGNFPDRFSGHQFPNYSSELNVNALLLGDSALYLCASNGQYYTEAFFGQGTRLTVV.